This T cell receptor (beta chain) comes out of a study of CD8+CD57+ T cells in acquired aplastic anemia. For the study at large: Sorted CD4+ and CD8+ cells yielded roughly 3.1 ug of DNA on average.

The template used for profiling TCR beta VDJ and CDR3 was genomic DNA. TCRdb passed the reads through MiXCR, listing each CDR3 protein once. Among 250,000 to 300,000 distinct CDR3 sequences listed, about three fifths were seen once. This clonotype has just a few counts. The V gene's germline CDR1 is SGHTA and CDR2 FQGNSA. This CDR3 comprises 14 residues. The V gene end was trimmed by 4 bases and the J gene end by 5 bases; junction bases not matched to a gene: 7. Patients picked for sequencing had shown CD8+CD57+ cell expansion detected by flow cytometry. Patients were treatment-naive when blood was sampled.

Sequenced sample: sorted CD4+, CD8+, or CD8+CD57+ T cells (not recorded which) from PBMCs. The sequence was obtained from a human donor with aplastic anemia. The chain recombines TRBV7-2 with TRBJ1-2; 7 bases agree with TRBD1. Here the CDR3 DNA reads TGTGCCAGCAGCTCTATCGACAGGGTTTATGGCTACACCTTC. It codes for CASSSIDRVYGYTF.